These T cell receptor beta chains were read from a single sample in a study of blood T cell repertoires in COVID-19. Sequencing used immunoSEQ multiplex PCR; TCRdb keeps in-frame clones, though not all of them. Altogether approximately 140,000 clones are present, around 83% being singletons, with the ten largest covering under 10%. Sequencing input: peripheral blood. All receptors derive from a man aged 25 to 40 with COVID-19, enrolled during active disease. CDR3s include the opening cysteine and the closing phenylalanine or tryptophan. A D gene is named only where the DNA matches it firmly. Size values are once, few and many counts, or a class for expanded clones, and some rows have none.

clone_size	d_call	v_call	j_call	cdr3_aa	cdr3_nt
few	.	TRBV7-2	TRBJ1-5	CASSTGPGSNQPQHF	TGTGCCAGCAGCACAGGGCCGGGGAGCAATCAGCCCCAGCATTTT
.	.	TRBV7-2	TRBJ2-3	CASSSAPSPTDTQYF	TGTGCCAGCAGCTCCGCCCCGAGTCCCACAGATACGCAGTATTTT
.	.	TRBV19	TRBJ2-7	CASRRRGGYEQYF	TGTGCCAGTAGACGGCGCGGTGGCTACGAGCAGTACTTC
.	TRBD2	TRBV24-1	TRBJ2-7	CATSDPSGRDEQYF	TGTGCCACCAGTGACCCCTCCGGGAGGGACGAGCAGTACTTC
.	.	TRBV28	TRBJ2-5	CASRSGYATQYF	TGTGCCAGCAGGTCGGGGTACGCGACCCAGTACTTC
.	.	TRBV28	TRBJ1-1	CASSLRSAGVTEAFF	TGTGCCAGCAGTTTAAGGTCTGCAGGGGTCACTGAAGCTTTCTTT
once	.	TRBV30	TRBJ1-2	CAWTTLRGAFGYTF	TGTGCCTGGACCACCCTTCGGGGGGCTTTTGGCTACACCTTC
.	.	TRBV7-9	TRBJ2-4	CASRNGTYGGSIQYF	TGTGCCAGCAGGAATGGGACTTATGGGGGAAGCATTCAGTACTTC
.	TRBD2	TRBV6-5	TRBJ2-2	CASLTGGVPGELFF	TGTGCCAGCCTCACGGGAGGGGTTCCCGGGGAGCTGTTTTTT
.	.	TRBV10-2	TRBJ2-3	CASSTGGISTDTQYF	TGCGCCAGCTCCACGGGCGGGATTAGCACAGATACGCAGTATTTT
.	TRBD1	TRBV30	TRBJ2-5	CAWSVRSTGGSQETQYF	TGTGCCTGGAGTGTACGGTCGACAGGGGGATCCCAAGAGACCCAGTACTTC
.	.	TRBV3-1/TRBV3-2	TRBJ2-7	CASSQTTVASYEQYF	TGTGCCAGCAGCCAGACGACGGTAGCCTCCTACGAGCAGTACTTC
.	.	TRBV27	TRBJ2-2	CASSLEMNTGELFF	TGTGCCAGCAGTTTAGAGATGAACACCGGGGAGCTGTTTTTT
.	.	TRBV7-9	TRBJ2-1	CASSRGGNEQFF	TGTGCCAGCAGCCGCGGCGGGAATGAGCAGTTCTTC
.	TRBD2	TRBV7-2	TRBJ2-7	CASSLRLAGTYEQYF	TGTGCCAGCAGCTTAAGACTAGCGGGAACCTACGAGCAGTACTTC
.	.	TRBV30	TRBJ1-2	CAWSWAGVTNYGYTF	TGTGCCTGGAGTTGGGCGGGGGTTACTAACTATGGCTACACCTTC
.	TRBD1	TRBV14	TRBJ1-3	CASSQWTGTISGNTIYF	TGTGCCAGCAGCCAATGGACAGGGACGATCTCTGGAAACACCATATATTTT
.	.	TRBV7-9	TRBJ2-7	CASSFGPSYEQYF	TGTGCCAGCAGCTTTGGCCCATCCTACGAGCAGTACTTC
.	TRBD1	TRBV4-3	TRBJ1-4	CASSQDLAGGYEKLFF	TGCGCCAGCAGCCAAGATCTAGCAGGGGGCTACGAAAAACTGTTTTTT
once	.	TRBV30	TRBJ2-7	CAWSALYRQYF	TGTGCCTGGAGTGCCCTATACCGGCAGTACTTC
.	TRBD1	TRBV9	TRBJ2-1	CATGPGQGANEQFF	TGTGCCACCGGACCGGGACAGGGGGCGAATGAGCAGTTCTTC
.	.	TRBV5-4	TRBJ2-2	CASSLLGFLGAGELFF	TGTGCCAGCAGCTTGTTGGGCTTTTTAGGGGCCGGGGAGCTGTTTTTT
.	.	TRBV4-1	TRBJ1-4	CASSQRVAGRANEKLFF	TGCGCCAGCAGCCAACGTGTCGCGGGGCGGGCTAATGAAAAACTGTTTTTT
once	TRBD1	TRBV10-3	TRBJ2-7	CAISERGQGPYEQYF	TGTGCCATCAGTGAAAGGGGACAGGGCCCCTACGAGCAGTACTTC
.	.	TRBV4-2	TRBJ2-7	CASSQGQQAYEQYF	TGTGCCAGCAGCCAAGGCCAACAGGCCTACGAGCAGTACTTC
.	TRBD2	TRBV9	TRBJ2-1	CASSVDPSGNYNEQFF	TGTGCCAGCAGCGTAGATCCTAGCGGGAACTACAATGAGCAGTTCTTC
.	.	TRBV24-1	TRBJ2-1	CATSDPSPGEQFF	TGTGCCACCAGTGACCCCTCGCCAGGTGAGCAGTTCTTC
.	.	TRBV19	TRBJ2-3	CASSIAGSPLDTQYF	TGTGCCAGTAGTATAGCAGGGTCCCCTTTAGATACGCAGTATTTT
.	.	TRBV5-1	TRBJ1-1	CASSRGLHRGNTEAFF	TGCGCCAGCAGCCGCGGACTCCACCGGGGTAACACTGAAGCTTTCTTT
.	.	TRBV27	TRBJ2-1	CASRLTRRRYNEQFF	TGTGCCAGCAGGCTAACTAGGAGGAGGTACAATGAGCAGTTCTTC
.	.	TRBV6-5	TRBJ2-1	CASEGLSNEQFF	TGTGCCAGCGAAGGACTATCCAATGAGCAGTTCTTC
.	TRBD1	TRBV28	TRBJ2-1	CASSLYRDRSYNEQFF	TGTGCCAGCAGTTTATACAGGGACAGGTCCTACAATGAGCAGTTCTTC
.	.	TRBV29-1	TRBJ1-2	CSVDRSNYGYTF	TGCAGCGTGGACAGATCTAACTATGGCTACACCTTC
.	.	TRBV6-5	TRBJ1-2	CASSPEGTYGYTF	TGTGCCAGCAGCCCGGAGGGAACCTATGGCTACACCTTC
.	.	TRBV7-9	TRBJ2-5	CASSLPGQYQETQYF	TGTGCCAGCAGCTTACCCGGACAGTACCAAGAGACCCAGTACTTC
.	.	TRBV6-5	TRBJ1-1	CASKAVRVGTEAFF	TGTGCCAGCAAAGCCGTGCGGGTGGGCACTGAAGCTTTCTTT
.	.	TRBV4-1	TRBJ1-1	CASSRDTEAFF	TGCGCCAGCAGCCGAGACACTGAAGCTTTCTTT
.	TRBD1	TRBV7-3	TRBJ2-6	CASSHSDRVGGANVLTF	TGTGCCAGCAGCCACTCGGACAGGGTAGGAGGGGCCAACGTCCTGACTTTC
few	TRBD1	TRBV18	TRBJ2-1	CASSQDRGSFEQFF	TGTGCCAGCTCACAAGACAGGGGGAGTTTTGAGCAGTTCTTC
.	TRBD1	TRBV6-5	TRBJ1-5	CASSWTGGNQPQHF	TGTGCCAGCAGTTGGACAGGGGGCAATCAGCCCCAGCATTTT
.	TRBD2	TRBV11-2	TRBJ2-1	CASSLDGLAAQYNEQFF	TGTGCCAGCAGCTTAGATGGCCTAGCGGCCCAATACAATGAGCAGTTCTTC